These 10 T cell receptor beta chains share one sample of origin, sequenced in a study of blood T cell repertoires in COVID-19 (dated by TCRdb to 2020 to 2022). To prepare the library, the immunoSEQ multiplex PCR assay was applied. TCRdb stores this immuneACCESS table with in-frame sequences only. Part of the clones is absent; in the studies checked, under half of the shortfall reflects unresolved V genes, and no reason is known for the rest. Here the sample has over 100,000 clones; around 82% occur a single time. Jointly, the top ten make up approximately 4.2% of the sample. The sequencing input was peripheral blood. Receptors were obtained from a human donor in a cohort sampled during active or convalescent COVID-19.

CDR3 DNA sequence: TGCAGCGTTATCCCAAGGCGCAGGGGGCTCTACAATGAGCAGTTCTTC. Protein: CSVIPRRRGLYNEQFF. The chain recombines TRBV29-1 with TRBJ2-1, with 8 bases fitting TRBD1. This CDR3 comprises 16 residues. V lost 5 bases and J lost 3; bases outside the gene matches: 12. CDR1 and CDR2 (germline): SQVTM, ANQGSEA.

V and J are TRBV5-1 and TRBJ2-5; D may be TRBD2 (7 bases). This CDR3 is built from 15 residues. V lost 4 bases and J lost 4, with 17 bases in between. Germline values: CDR1 SGHRS, CDR2 YFSETQ. CDR3 amino acids: CASSNGGAPGETQYF. The CDR3 DNA reads as TGCGCCAGCAGCAATGGGGGGGCCCCTGGAGAGACCCAGTACTTC.

This sequence joins TRBV7-2 and TRBJ2-1, with D possibly matching TRBD1 (6 bases). The CDR3 totals 17 residues. Germline CDR1 SGHTA, CDR2 FQGNSA. V lost 1 base and J 3 bases, leaving 16 bases between the germline ends. DNA for the CDR3: TGTGCCAGCAGCTTAGTAGTTGGGGTCAGGGGCTACAATGAGCAGTTCTTC. It encodes CASSLVVGVRGYNEQFF.

V usage is TRBV5-1 and J usage is TRBJ1-2; 7 bases are a match to TRBD1. V shed 2 bases, J shed 8 bases, and the junction held 6 bases outside the gene matches. The CDR3 is made up of 13 amino acids. Looked up from germline, CDR1 is SGHRS and CDR2 is YFSETQ. The CDR3 reads CASSLEGARGYTF. The CDR3 DNA reads as TGCGCCAGCAGCTTAGAGGGGGCGAGAGGCTACACCTTC.

In its sample, this clone was seen once. This chain links TRBV19 with TRBJ2-3; 7 bases align to TRBD2. The CDR3 is 16 residues long. Germline CDR1 reads LNHDA; CDR2 reads SQIVND (reference sequence). J gave up 1 base and V 6 bases, and 10 bases lay outside the gene matches. Here the CDR3 reads CASSPLSGAGTDTQYF. DNA for the CDR3: TGTGCCAGTAGCCCCTTAAGCGGGGCAGGCACAGATACGCAGTATTTT.

The rearrangement joins TRBV6-2 or TRBV6-3 to TRBJ2-7; 10 nucleotides line up with TRBD1. This CDR3 contains 12 residues. V lost 5 bases and J lost 12; bases outside the gene matches: 7. Germline V gives CDR1 MNHEY, CDR2 SVGEGT. The CDR3 region is CASSTRTGGWYF. The CDR3 nucleotides read TGTGCCAGCAGTACTCGGACAGGGGGTTGGTACTTC.

This clone was seen a few times. This sequence joins TRBV19 and TRBJ1-5; tentative D call: TRBD1 (6 bases). CDR1 is LNHDA, CDR2 SQIVND, per germline (reference sequence). V shed 3 bases and J shed 7 bases, with 16 bases lying between them. CDR3 size: 15 residues. Here the CDR3 DNA reads TGTGCCAGTAGTATCCCCCCCACAGGGAACCAGCCCCAGCATTTT. It translates to CASSIPPTGNQPQHF.

The chain links TRBV30 to TRBJ2-1; the match to TRBD2 covers 12 bases. Per germline, CDR1 GTSNPN and CDR2 SVGIG (reference sequence). With V trimmed by 1 base and J by 1 base, 14 bases remained unmatched. The CDR3 contains 20 residues. In DNA form, the CDR3 reads TGTGCCTGGAGTGGCCCCTCAGCTAGCGGGAGGGCCCAGTCCTACAATGAGCAGTTCTTC. Protein sequence: CAWSGPSASGRAQSYNEQFF.

This clone was seen only once. V is TRBV15 and J is TRBJ1-5; no clear D gene. The CDR3 spans 15 residues. With 1 base removed from V and 1 base from J, the gap between germline ends came to 8 bases. Germline V lookup: CDR1 LNHNV, CDR2 YYDKDF (reference sequence). This CDR3 is CATSRGRGSNQPQHF. In DNA form, the CDR3 reads TGTGCCACCAGCAGAGGACGGGGAAGCAATCAGCCCCAGCATTTT.

The V and J genes are TRBV10-3 and TRBJ2-7; TRBD2 aligns across 7 bases. V dropped 10 bases and J dropped 5; count of bases not matched to a gene: 11. Germline assignment: CDR1 ENHRY and CDR2 SYGVKD. This CDR3 is built from 13 residues. The CDR3 loop is CANSGGSGDEQYF. Written as DNA, the CDR3 is TGTGCCAACTCGGGCGGGAGCGGCGACGAGCAGTACTTC.